This T cell receptor beta chain was sequenced in a study of PD-1 blockade in classical Hodgkin lymphoma. Some clones are missing from TCRdb's copy, which holds only in-frame ones; the method was immunoSEQ multiplex PCR. Of some 13,000 clones listed, just under 85% are singletons. Study results and caveats: Similar baseline diversity was found in complete responders and newly diagnosed patients. CD4+ TCR diversity, unlike CD8+, rose significantly by C4D1. Healthy donors were reported to have higher baseline TCR diversity than newly diagnosed patients.

Comment on this clone: Its matching antigen is unknown.

Germline V lookup: CDR1 SEHNR, CDR2 FQNEAQ (reference sequence). This CDR3 spans 15 amino acids. Between the trimmed V and J ends, which lost 4 bases and 3 bases, there was a span of 15 bases. As for time point: cycle 4 day 1 (C4D1), after less than 7 weeks of nivolumab. With no exception, relapse followed autologous stem cell transplantation in all patients, and brentuximab vedotin exposure varied. Magnetic depletion of unwanted cells isolated CD4+ T cells from thawed PBMCs. Each best response was a complete response, a partial response or progressive disease. This rearrangement joins TRBV7-9 to TRBJ2-5; D may match TRBD1 or TRBD2 (5 bases each). This sequence originates from a human donor with classical Hodgkin lymphoma. This material consisted of CD4+ T cells from blood, taken before the fourth cycle of nivolumab. The CDR3 loop is CASSSPGRREETQYF. The CDR3 DNA follows: TGTGCCAGCAGCTCACCGGGACGCCGAGAAGAGACCCAGTACTTC.